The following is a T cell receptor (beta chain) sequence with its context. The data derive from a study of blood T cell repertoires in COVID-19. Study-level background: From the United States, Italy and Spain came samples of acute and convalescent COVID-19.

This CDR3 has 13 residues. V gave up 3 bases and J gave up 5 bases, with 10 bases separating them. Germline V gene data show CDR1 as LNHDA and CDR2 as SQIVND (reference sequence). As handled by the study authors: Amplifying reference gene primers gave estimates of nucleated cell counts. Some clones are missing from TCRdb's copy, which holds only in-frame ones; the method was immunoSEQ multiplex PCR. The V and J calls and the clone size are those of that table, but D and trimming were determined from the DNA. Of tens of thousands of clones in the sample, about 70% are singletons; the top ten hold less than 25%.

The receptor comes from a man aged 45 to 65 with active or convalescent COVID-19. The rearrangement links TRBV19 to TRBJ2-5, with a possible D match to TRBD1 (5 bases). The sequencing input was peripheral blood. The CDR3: CASSMAGWETQYF. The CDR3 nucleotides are TGTGCCAGTAGTATGGCAGGGTGGGAGACCCAGTACTTC.